Each of the 22 T cell receptor beta chains below was sequenced from the same sample in a study of blood T cell repertoires in COVID-19. TCRdb's table, derived via immunoSEQ multiplex PCR, lists solely in-frame clones and lacks some. The table lists about 69,000 clones, about 85% of them singletons. Sequencing used peripheral blood. All receptors come from an elderly man with acute or convalescent COVID-19.

The V gene is TRBV24-1, the J gene TRBJ2-1; 8 bases line up with TRBD2. V was pared by 2 bases and J by 7 bases, with 9 bases of the junction left unmatched. CDR3 size: 16 residues. CDR1 is KGHDR, CDR2 SFDVKD, per germline. This chain's CDR3 is CATSDSGLAGGNEQFF. The CDR3 DNA reads TGTGCCACCAGTGATTCCGGACTAGCCGGGGGGAATGAGCAGTTCTTC.

This chain links TRBV18 with TRBJ2-3, with 8 nucleotides matching TRBD1. The germline V gene encodes CDR1 KGHSH and CDR2 LQKENI. The length of the CDR3 is 16 residues. Trimming removed 0 bases from V and 3 bases from J; junction bases left unmatched: 5. The chain's CDR3 is CASSPPRTGWTDTQYF. The DNA for the CDR3 is TGTGCCAGCTCACCACCCCGGACAGGGTGGACAGATACGCAGTATTTT. Filled out from reference TRBV18 and TRBJ2-3, the complete variable domain reads NAGVMQNPRHLVRRRGQEARLRCSPMKGHSHVYWYRQLPEEGLKFMVYLQKENIIDESGMPKERFSAEFPKEGPSILRIQQVVRGDSAAYFCASSPPRTGWTDTQYFGPGTRLTVL.

The chain employs TRBV6-2 or TRBV6-3 and TRBJ2-7; D is uncertain. Germline CDR1 is MNHEY and CDR2 is SVGEGT. There are 11 residues in the CDR3. The V end lost 6 bases, the J end lost 3 bases, and 6 bases lay between the germline ends. The CDR3 bases are TGTGCCAGCAGCTCAAACTACGAGCAGTACTTC. Translation gives CASSSNYEQYF.

The chain employs TRBV19 and TRBJ1-2; D is possibly TRBD1 (5 bases). The CDR3 covers 13 residues. V dropped 7 bases and J dropped 1 base, with 10 bases sitting between them. The germline V gene encodes CDR1 LNHDA and CDR2 SQIVND (reference sequence). In DNA, the CDR3 is TGTGCCAGTACGACAGCCATTAACTATGGCTACACCTTC. Residues: CASTTAINYGYTF. The variable domain in full, completed from reference TRBV19 and TRBJ1-2, reads DGGITQSPKYLFRKEGQNVTLSCEQNLNHDAMYWYRQDPGQGLRLIYYSQIVNDFQKGDIAEGYSVSREKKESFPLTVTSAQKNPTAFYLCASTTAINYGYTFGSGTRLTVV.

The chain employs TRBV11-2 and TRBJ2-1; D remains ambiguous. Germline CDR1 and CDR2: SGHAT and FQNNGV. V lost 2 bases, J lost 9 bases, and 5 bases lay in between. This CDR3 contains 11 residues. CDR3 DNA sequence: TGTGCCAGCAGCTTATATTCTGAGCAGTTCTTC. It translates to CASSLYSEQFF.

The chain joins TRBV19 to TRBJ2-7, with 7 bases that match TRBD1. CDR3 size: 15 residues. Germline V CDR1 and CDR2: LNHDA, SQIVND (reference sequence). V trimming: 4 bases; J trimming: 5 bases; junction bases outside the gene matches: 11. The CDR3 protein is CASSTYDRATDEQYF. CDR3 nucleotide sequence: TGTGCCAGTAGTACATACGACAGGGCAACCGACGAGCAGTACTTC.

The rearrangement uses TRBV5-1 and TRBJ2-2; the match to TRBD1 covers 9 bases. The length of the CDR3 is 15 residues. The germline CDR1 and CDR2 sequences are SGHRS and YFSETQ. The V and J ends lost 3 bases and 4 bases, in that order; junction bases with no gene match: 4. CDR3: CASSSGTGLTGELFF. The DNA for the CDR3 is TGCGCCAGCAGCTCTGGGACAGGGCTCACCGGGGAGCTGTTTTTT.

V usage is TRBV10-2 and J usage is TRBJ1-2; TRBD1 is a possible D gene (6 bases). V lost 5 bases and J lost 8, with 12 bases in between. Per germline, CDR1 WSHSY and CDR2 SAAADI. The CDR3 totals 12 residues. The CDR3 protein is CASSPGQKGYTF. The CDR3 DNA is TGCGCCAGCAGTCCCGGACAGAAGGGCTACACCTTC.

Written as DNA, the CDR3 is TGTGCCAGCAGCCAAGACATGGGGCAGGGAAAAGAGACCCAGTACTTC. It codes for CASSQDMGQGKETQYF. The chain links TRBV3-1 (or the pseudogene TRBV3-2) to TRBJ2-5; D is perhaps TRBD1 (5 bases). The CDR3 loop spans 16 amino acids. Germline CDR1 reads LGHDT; CDR2 reads YNNKEL (reference sequence). The V end lost 0 bases, the J end lost 3 bases, and 14 bases lay between the germline ends.

The V gene is TRBV7-2, the J gene TRBJ2-7; 12 bases line up with TRBD1. The V gene end was trimmed by 0 bases and the J gene end by 5 bases; junction bases not matched to a gene: 5. This CDR3 contains 16 residues. The germline CDR1 and CDR2 sequences are SGHTA and FQGNSA. CDR3 loop: CASSLATGTGGHEQYF. CDR3 sequence (DNA): TGTGCCAGCAGCTTAGCGACCGGGACAGGGGGCCACGAGCAGTACTTC.

The J gene is TRBJ2-2, the V gene TRBV19; perhaps TRBD1 as D (6 bases). Germline V CDR1 and CDR2: LNHDA, SQIVND (reference sequence). Trimming shortened V by 7 bases and J by 7 bases, and 19 bases separated the two germline ends. CDR3 size: 15 residues. CDR3 bases: TGTGCCAGTAATAGTTGGGGGCTTAGGATCGGGGAGCTGTTTTTT. Protein product: CASNSWGLRIGELFF.

The V and J genes are TRBV30 and TRBJ1-6; the D gene is possibly TRBD1 (5 bases). The CDR3 length is 15 residues. Germline V gives CDR1 GTSNPN, CDR2 SVGIG (reference sequence). Between the trimmed V and J ends, which lost 1 base and 7 bases, there was a span of 14 bases. The CDR3 sequence: CAWSGSAGKNSPLHF. Here the CDR3 DNA reads TGTGCCTGGAGTGGGTCCGCAGGGAAGAATTCACCCCTCCACTTT.

The genes are TRBV29-1 and TRBJ2-7; D possibly corresponds to TRBD1 (5 bases). Trimming left V 4 bases short and J 1 base short, with 8 bases between. The germline V gene has CDR1 SQVTM and CDR2 ANQGSEA. This CDR3 is built from 12 residues. CDR3 coding DNA: TGCAGCGTTGGTCAGGGATCCTACGAGCAGTACTTC. Amino acids: CSVGQGSYEQYF.

This clone was counted a single time. The genes are TRBV11-2 and TRBJ2-7, with D possibly TRBD1 on 6 matching bases. The CDR3 totals 15 residues. Per germline, CDR1 SGHAT and CDR2 FQNNGV. V lost 5 bases, J lost 2 bases, and 16 bases lay in between. In nucleotides, the CDR3 is TGTGCCAGCAGCCCGAGAGGCAGGGGACCCTACGAGCAGTACTTC. This encodes CASSPRGRGPYEQYF.

The gene calls are TRBV6-5 and TRBJ1-1, with a possible D match to TRBD1 (5 bases). CDR3 length: 14 amino acids. Germline V CDR1 and CDR2: MNHEY, SVGAGI. Deletions cut 6 bases from V and 0 bases from J, with 11 bases between. For the CDR3, the DNA is TGTGCCAGCAGCCAAGGACACATGAACACTGAAGCTTTCTTT. Translated: CASSQGHMNTEAFF.

This chain uses TRBV11-2 with TRBJ1-3, with D uncertain. Trimming cost V 0 bases and J 6 bases, with 6 bases left between them. This CDR3 comprises 13 residues. Germline CDR1 SGHAT, CDR2 FQNNGV. CDR3 protein: CASSLDYKNTIYF. The CDR3 DNA reads TGTGCCAGCAGCTTAGATTATAAAAACACCATATATTTT.

The chain combines TRBV3-1 (or the pseudogene TRBV3-2) with TRBJ2-7; 11 bases are shared with TRBD2. From germline, CDR1 is LGHDT and CDR2 YNNKEL (reference sequence). The V segment lost 0 bases and the J segment 7 bases; nucleotides outside the gene matches: 8. This CDR3 contains 16 residues. CDR3 sequence: CASSQDLLAGAREQYF. DNA of the CDR3: TGTGCCAGCAGCCAAGATTTACTAGCGGGAGCGCGAGAGCAGTACTTC.

The chain links TRBV6-5 to TRBJ1-2; D is perhaps TRBD1 (6 bases). Germline-derived CDR1 and CDR2 are MNHEY and SVGAGI. The CDR3 sequence is 14 residues long. The ends were cut back, 3 bases at V and 7 bases at J, with 15 bases in the middle. CDR3 bases: TGTGCCAGCAGTTATGGGGGGGGCTTGGGTGGCTACACCTTC. The encoded protein is CASSYGGGLGGYTF.

The chain links TRBV7-2 to TRBJ2-7; 8 nucleotides agree with TRBD2. With 4 bases clipped from V and 6 bases from J, the junction kept 8 bases outside the gene matches. Germline assignment: CDR1 SGHTA and CDR2 FQGNSA. This CDR3 spans 14 amino acids. The CDR3 here is CASSYLAGRGEQYF. CDR3 coding DNA: TGTGCCAGCAGCTACCTAGCGGGCCGAGGCGAGCAGTACTTC.

This chain connects TRBV3-1 (or the pseudogene TRBV3-2) to TRBJ1-3; possible D gene TRBD1, 5 bases. The germline gives CDR1 LGHDT, CDR2 YNNKEL (reference sequence). The CDR3 has 17 residues. Trimming took off 1 base at V and 4 bases at J, with 17 bases between the two ends. CDR3 sequence: CASSQGPGRREGNTIYF. The CDR3, as DNA: TGTGCCAGCAGCCAAGGCCCGGGACGGAGGGAAGGAAACACCATATATTTT.

This clone showed up just a few times. The V gene is TRBV20-1, the J gene TRBJ1-1; 7 bases are a match to TRBD1. The ends lost 6 bases at V and 6 bases at J; junction bases unmatched: 4. The CDR3 covers 11 residues. Germline V lookup: CDR1 DFQATT, CDR2 SNEGSKA (reference sequence). The chain's CDR3 is CSASGTAEAFF. The CDR3 coding sequence is TGCAGTGCCTCGGGGACAGCTGAAGCTTTCTTT.

The chain carries TRBV11-2 and TRBJ1-6, with D possibly matching TRBD1 (5 bases). The CDR3 totals 15 residues. Germline-derived CDR1 and CDR2 are SGHAT and FQNNGV. V lost 2 bases to trimming and J lost 8 bases, with 13 bases between them. The CDR3 region is CASSLRPGVDSPLHF. In DNA form, the CDR3 reads TGTGCCAGCAGCTTAAGGCCGGGGGTTGATTCACCCCTCCACTTT. The full variable domain, in which reference TRBV11-2 and TRBJ1-6 provide the parts outside the CDR3, is EAGVAQSPRYKIIEKRQSVAFWCNPISGHATLYWYQQILGQGPKLLIQFQNNGVVDDSQLPKDRFSAERLKGVDSTLKIQPAKLEDSAVYLCASSLRPGVDSPLHFGNGTRLTVT.